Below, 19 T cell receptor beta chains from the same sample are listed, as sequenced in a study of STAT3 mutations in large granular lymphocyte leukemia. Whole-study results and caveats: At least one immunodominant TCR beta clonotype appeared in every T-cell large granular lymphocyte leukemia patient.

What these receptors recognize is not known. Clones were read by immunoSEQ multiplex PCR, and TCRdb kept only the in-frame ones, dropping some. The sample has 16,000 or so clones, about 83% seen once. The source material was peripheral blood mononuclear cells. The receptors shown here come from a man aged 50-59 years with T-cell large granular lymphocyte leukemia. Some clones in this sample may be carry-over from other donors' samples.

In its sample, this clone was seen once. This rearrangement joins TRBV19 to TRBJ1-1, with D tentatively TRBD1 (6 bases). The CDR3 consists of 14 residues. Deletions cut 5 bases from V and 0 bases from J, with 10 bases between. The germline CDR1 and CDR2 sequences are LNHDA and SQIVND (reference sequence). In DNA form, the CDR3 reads TGTGCCAGTAGTGTCGGGACATTGAACACTGAAGCTTTCTTT. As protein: CASSVGTLNTEAFF.

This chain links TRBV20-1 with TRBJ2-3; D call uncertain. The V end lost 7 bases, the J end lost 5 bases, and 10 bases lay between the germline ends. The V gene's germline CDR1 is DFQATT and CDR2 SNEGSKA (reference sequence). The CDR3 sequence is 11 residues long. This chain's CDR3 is CSVPDGDTQYF. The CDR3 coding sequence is TGCAGTGTCCCCGACGGAGATACGCAGTATTTT.

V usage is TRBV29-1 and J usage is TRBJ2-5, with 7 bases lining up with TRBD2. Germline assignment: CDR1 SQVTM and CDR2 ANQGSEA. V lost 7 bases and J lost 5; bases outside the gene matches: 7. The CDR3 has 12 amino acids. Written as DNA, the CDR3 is TGCAGCGCCAGACTAGCAGGGGAGACCCAGTACTTC. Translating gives CSARLAGETQYF.

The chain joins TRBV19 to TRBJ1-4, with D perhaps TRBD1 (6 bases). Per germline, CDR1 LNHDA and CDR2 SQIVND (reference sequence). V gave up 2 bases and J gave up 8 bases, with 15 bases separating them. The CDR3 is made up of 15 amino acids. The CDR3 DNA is TGTGCCAGTAGTATACCGGGGGCGCTTAGGGAAAAACTGTTTTTT. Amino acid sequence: CASSIPGALREKLFF.

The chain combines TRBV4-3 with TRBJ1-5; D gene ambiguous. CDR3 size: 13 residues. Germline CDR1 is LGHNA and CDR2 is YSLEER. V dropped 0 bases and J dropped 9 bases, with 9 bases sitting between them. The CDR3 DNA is TGCGCCAGCAGCCAAGACGAGCGTCGGCCCCAGCATTTT. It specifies CASSQDERRPQHF.

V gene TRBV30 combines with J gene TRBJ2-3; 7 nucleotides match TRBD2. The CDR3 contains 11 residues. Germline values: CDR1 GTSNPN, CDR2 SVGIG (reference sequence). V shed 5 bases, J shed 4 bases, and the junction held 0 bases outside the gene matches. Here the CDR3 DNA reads TGTGCCTGGGGACTAGCAGATACGCAGTATTTT. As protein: CAWGLADTQYF.

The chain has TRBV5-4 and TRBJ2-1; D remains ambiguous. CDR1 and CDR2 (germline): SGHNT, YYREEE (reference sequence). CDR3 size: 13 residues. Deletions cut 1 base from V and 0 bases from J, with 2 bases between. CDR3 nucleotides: TGTGCCAGCAGCTTGTTCTCCTACAATGAGCAGTTCTTC. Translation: CASSLFSYNEQFF.

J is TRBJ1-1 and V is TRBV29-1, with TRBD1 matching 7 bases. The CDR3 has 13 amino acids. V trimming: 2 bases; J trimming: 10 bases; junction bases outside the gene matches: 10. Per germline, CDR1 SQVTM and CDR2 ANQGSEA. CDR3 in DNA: TGCAGCGTTGAAAGGGACAGTGGAAGGGGAGCTTTCTTT. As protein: CSVERDSGRGAFF. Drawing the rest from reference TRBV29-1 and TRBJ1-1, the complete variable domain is SAVISQKPSRDICQRGTSLTIQCQVDSQVTMMFWYRQQPGQSLTLIATANQGSEATYESGFVIDKFPISRPNLTFSTLTVSNMSPEDSSIYLCSVERDSGRGAFFGQGTRLTVV.

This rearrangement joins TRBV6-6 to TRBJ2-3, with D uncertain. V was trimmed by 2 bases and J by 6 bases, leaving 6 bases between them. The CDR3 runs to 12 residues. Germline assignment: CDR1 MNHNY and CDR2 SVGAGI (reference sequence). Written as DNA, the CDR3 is TGTGCCAGCAGTTACGAGATTGATACGCAGTATTTT. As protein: CASSYEIDTQYF.

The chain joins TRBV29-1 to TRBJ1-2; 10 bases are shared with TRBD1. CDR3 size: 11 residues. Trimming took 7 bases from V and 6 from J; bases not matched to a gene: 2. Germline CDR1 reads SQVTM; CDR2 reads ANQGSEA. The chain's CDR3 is CSGQGADGYTF. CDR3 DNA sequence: TGCAGCGGACAGGGGGCGGATGGCTACACCTTC.

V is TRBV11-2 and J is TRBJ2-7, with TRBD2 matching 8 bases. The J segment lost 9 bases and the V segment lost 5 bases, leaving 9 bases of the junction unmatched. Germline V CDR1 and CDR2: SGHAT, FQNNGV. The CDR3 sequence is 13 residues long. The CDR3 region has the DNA TGTGCCAGCAGCGGACTAGCCCAACCATCGCAGTACTTC. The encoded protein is CASSGLAQPSQYF. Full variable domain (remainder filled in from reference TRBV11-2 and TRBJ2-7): EAGVAQSPRYKIIEKRQSVAFWCNPISGHATLYWYQQILGQGPKLLIQFQNNGVVDDSQLPKDRFSAERLKGVDSTLKIQPAKLEDSAVYLCASSGLAQPSQYFGPGTRLTVT.

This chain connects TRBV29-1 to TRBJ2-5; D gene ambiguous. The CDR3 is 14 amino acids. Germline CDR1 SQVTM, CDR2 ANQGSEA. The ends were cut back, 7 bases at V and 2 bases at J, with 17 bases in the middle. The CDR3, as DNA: TGCAGCGCCCTGCGCCAGGCCCAACAAGAGACCCAGTACTTC. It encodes CSALRQAQQETQYF.

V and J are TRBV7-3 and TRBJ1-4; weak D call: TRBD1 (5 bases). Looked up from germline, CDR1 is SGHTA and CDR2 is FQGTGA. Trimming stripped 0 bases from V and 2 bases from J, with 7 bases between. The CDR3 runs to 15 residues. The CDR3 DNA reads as TGTGCCAGCAGCTTAACGACAGCTACTAATGAAAAACTGTTTTTT. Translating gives CASSLTTATNEKLFF. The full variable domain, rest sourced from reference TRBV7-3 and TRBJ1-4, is GAGVSQTPSNKVTEKGKYVELRCDPISGHTALYWYRQSLGQGPEFLIYFQGTGAADDSGLPNDRFFAVRPEGSVSTLKIQRTERGDSAVYLCASSLTTATNEKLFFGSGTQLSVL.

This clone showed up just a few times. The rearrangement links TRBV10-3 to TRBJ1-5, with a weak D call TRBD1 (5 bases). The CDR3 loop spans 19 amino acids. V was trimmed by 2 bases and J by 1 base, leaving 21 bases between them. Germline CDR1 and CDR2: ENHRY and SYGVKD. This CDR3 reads CAISEPDPRAILSNQPQHF. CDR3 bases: TGTGCCATCAGTGAGCCGGACCCCAGGGCGATCTTGAGCAATCAGCCCCAGCATTTT.

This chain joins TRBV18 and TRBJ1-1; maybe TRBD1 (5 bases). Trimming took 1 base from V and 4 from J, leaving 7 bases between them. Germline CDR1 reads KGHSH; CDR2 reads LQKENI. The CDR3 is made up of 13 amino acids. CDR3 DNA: TGTGCCAGCTCACCACAGGGGCGCACTGAAGCTTTCTTT. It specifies CASSPQGRTEAFF. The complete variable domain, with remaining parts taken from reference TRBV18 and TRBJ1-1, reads NAGVMQNPRHLVRRRGQEARLRCSPMKGHSHVYWYRQLPEEGLKFMVYLQKENIIDESGMPKERFSAEFPKEGPSILRIQQVVRGDSAAYFCASSPQGRTEAFFGQGTRLTVV.

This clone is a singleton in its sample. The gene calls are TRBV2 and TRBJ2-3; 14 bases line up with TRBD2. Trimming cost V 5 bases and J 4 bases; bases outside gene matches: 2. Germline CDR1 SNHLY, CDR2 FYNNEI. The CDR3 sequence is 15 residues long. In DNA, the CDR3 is TGTGCCAGCAGTTTGGGACTAGCGGGAGCAGATACGCAGTATTTT. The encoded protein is CASSLGLAGADTQYF.

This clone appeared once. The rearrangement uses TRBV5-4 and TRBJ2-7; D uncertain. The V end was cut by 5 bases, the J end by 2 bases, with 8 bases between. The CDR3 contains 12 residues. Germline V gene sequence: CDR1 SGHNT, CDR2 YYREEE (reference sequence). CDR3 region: CASSFRTYEQYF. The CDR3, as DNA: TGTGCCAGCAGTTTCCGCACCTACGAGCAGTACTTC.

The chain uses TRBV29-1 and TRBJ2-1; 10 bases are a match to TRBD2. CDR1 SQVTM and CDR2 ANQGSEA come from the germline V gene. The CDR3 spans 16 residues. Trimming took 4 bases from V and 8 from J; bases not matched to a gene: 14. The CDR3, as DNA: TGCAGCGTTGGGGGGAGGAAGCGGGAGGGCCTTGATGAGCAGTTCTTC. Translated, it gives CSVGGRKREGLDEQFF.

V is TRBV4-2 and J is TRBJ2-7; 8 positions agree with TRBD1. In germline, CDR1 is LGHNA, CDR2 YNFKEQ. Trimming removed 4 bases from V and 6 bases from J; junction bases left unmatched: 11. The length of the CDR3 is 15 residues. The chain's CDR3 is CASSLTDRGVIEQYF. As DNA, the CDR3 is TGTGCCAGCAGCCTGACCGACAGGGGAGTTATCGAGCAGTACTTC.